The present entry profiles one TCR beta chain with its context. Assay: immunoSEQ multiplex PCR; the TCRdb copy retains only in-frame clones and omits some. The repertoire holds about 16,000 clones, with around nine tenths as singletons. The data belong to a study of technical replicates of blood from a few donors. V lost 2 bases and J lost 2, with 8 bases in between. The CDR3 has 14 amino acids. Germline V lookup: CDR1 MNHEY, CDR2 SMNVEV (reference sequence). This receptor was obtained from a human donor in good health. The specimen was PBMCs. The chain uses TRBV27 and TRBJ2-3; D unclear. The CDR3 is CASSLNRFTDTQYF. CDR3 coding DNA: TGTGCCAGCAGTTTAAACAGATTCACAGATACGCAGTATTTT.